A single TCR beta chain is shown here with its context. Its antigen is not identified. The record originates from a study of CD8 T cells in Susac syndrome. The authors reverse transcribed roughly 0.5 to 1 ug RNA with random hexamers. It was immunoSEQ multiplex PCR that amplified TCR beta CDR3 across 54 Vbeta and 13 Jbeta. TCRdb fed the immunoSEQ multiplex PCR reads into MiXCR, producing one record per CDR3 protein. Of 150,000 to 200,000 distinct CDR3 sequences listed, 85% to 95% are singletons. V shed 6 bases and J shed 7 bases, with 18 bases lying between them. CDR1 DFQATT and CDR2 SNEGSKA come from the germline V gene (reference sequence). CDR3 size: 14 residues. Study conclusions and caveats: The number of individuals included in the study's TCR sequencing and HLA analysis was acknowledged as relatively small.

This chain connects TRBV20-1 to TRBJ2-2; D is possibly TRBD1 or TRBD2 (6 bases each). The sequencing input was CD4+ T cells from PBMCs. The origin of this receptor is a human donor with multiple sclerosis. The CDR3 nucleotides read TGCAGTGCCGCGAAAGGAGGGGGGAACGGGGAGCTGTTTTTT. As protein: CSAAKGGGNGELFF.